Listed below are T cell receptor beta chains from one sample, sequenced in a study of shared clonotypes between healthy human individuals. Generated by immunoSEQ multiplex PCR, the TCRdb table keeps only in-frame clones and is missing some. Of over a million clones in the sample, approximately 68% were seen once. The sequenced material came from memory CD4+ T cells sorted from blood. All receptors derive from a man younger than 35 in good health. CDR3s include the opening cysteine and the closing phenylalanine or tryptophan. The D gene is left open where the match is weak. For some rows the clone size is stated as once, few or many, or as a class when expanded; others skip it.

d_gene	v_gene	j_gene	abundance	CDR3aa	CDR3nt
TRBD2	TRBV19	TRBJ2-3	NA	CATQALAGADTQYF	TGTGCCACACAAGCGCTAGCGGGAGCAGATACGCAGTATTTT
NA	TRBV6-5	TRBJ2-2	once	CATTDPNTGELFF	TGTGCCACCACGGACCCCAACACCGGGGAGCTGTTTTTT
TRBD2	TRBV7-9	TRBJ2-3	NA	CASSSLAGGPLSTDTQYF	TGTGCCAGCAGCTCATTAGCGGGAGGCCCACTTAGCACAGATACGCAGTATTTT
TRBD2	TRBV5-6	TRBJ2-7	NA	CASSPISGRSGFGEQYF	TGTGCCAGCAGCCCCATTAGCGGGAGGAGTGGCTTTGGAGAGCAGTACTTC
NA	TRBV15	TRBJ2-4	few	CATSPDPWGGNIQYF	TGTGCCACCAGCCCGGACCCCTGGGGCGGAAACATTCAGTACTTC
NA	TRBV7-7	TRBJ2-5	NA	CASSPTTQQETQYF	TGTGCTAGCAGCCCGACGACACAGCAAGAGACCCAGTACTTC
NA	TRBV14	TRBJ1-2	once	CASSHNNGGYTF	TGTGCCAGCAGCCATAACAACGGTGGCTACACCTTC
TRBD1	TRBV19	TRBJ2-7	NA	CASSGWDRVQRGSYEQYF	TGTGCCAGTAGTGGATGGGACAGGGTCCAGAGGGGCTCCTACGAGCAGTACTTC
NA	TRBV7-9	TRBJ1-4	NA	CASSSDGGTNEKLFF	TGTGCCAGCAGCTCGGACGGTGGAACTAATGAAAAACTGTTTTTT
NA	TRBV25-1	TRBJ2-7	NA	CASSTNKGPLEEQYF	TGTGCCAGCAGTACCAACAAGGGTCCCCTTGAAGAGCAGTACTTC
NA	TRBV7-2	TRBJ2-2	NA	CASSPRRTNTGELFF	TGTGCCAGCAGCCCTCGGAGGACGAACACCGGGGAGCTGTTTTTT
NA	TRBV19	TRBJ2-2	NA	CASGDGNTGELFF	TGTGCCAGTGGGGACGGGAACACCGGGGAGCTGTTTTTT
TRBD1	TRBV5-1	TRBJ2-6	NA	CASSFRQGRGANVLTF	TGCGCCAGCAGCTTCCGACAGGGGCGCGGGGCCAACGTCCTGACTTTC
NA	TRBV5-1	TRBJ1-4	NA	CASSMGVRGGNEKLFF	TGCGCCAGCAGCATGGGGGTCAGGGGAGGGAATGAAAAACTGTTTTTT
NA	TRBV7-9	TRBJ2-3	NA	CASSWASGMGDTQYF	TGTGCCAGCAGCTGGGCCAGTGGGATGGGAGATACGCAGTATTTT
NA	TRBV18	TRBJ2-2	once	CASSSGQNTGELFF	TGTGCCAGCTCTTCGGGACAGAACACCGGGGAGCTGTTTTTT
TRBD2	TRBV4-1	TRBJ2-7	NA	CASSQAGDGTSGRHSSYEQYF	TGCGCCAGCAGCCAAGCCGGCGATGGGACTAGCGGGAGACACAGCTCCTACGAGCAGTACTTC
NA	TRBV6-6	TRBJ1-2	NA	CASSFSEDSGGGYTF	TGTGCCAGCAGTTTCTCCGAGGACAGCGGCGGGGGCTACACCTTC
NA	TRBV14	TRBJ2-1	NA	CASSLLSYTEQFF	TGTGCCAGCAGCCTTCTTTCGTACACTGAGCAGTTCTTC
NA	TRBV12-5	TRBJ2-3	NA	CASGLVAETQYF	TGTGCTAGTGGTTTGGTTGCGGAGACGCAGTATTTT
NA	TRBV20-1	TRBJ1-2	NA	CSARGRVRTF	TGCAGTGCTAGAGGCCGGGTGCGAACCTTC
NA	TRBV7-9	TRBJ2-5	once	CASSPRGAYQETQYF	TGTGCCAGCAGCCCCCGCGGGGCCTATCAAGAGACCCAGTACTTC
NA	TRBV5-8	TRBJ2-3	NA	CASSLGGETDTQYF	TGTGCCAGCTCGCTTGGTGGGGAAACAGATACGCAGTATTTT